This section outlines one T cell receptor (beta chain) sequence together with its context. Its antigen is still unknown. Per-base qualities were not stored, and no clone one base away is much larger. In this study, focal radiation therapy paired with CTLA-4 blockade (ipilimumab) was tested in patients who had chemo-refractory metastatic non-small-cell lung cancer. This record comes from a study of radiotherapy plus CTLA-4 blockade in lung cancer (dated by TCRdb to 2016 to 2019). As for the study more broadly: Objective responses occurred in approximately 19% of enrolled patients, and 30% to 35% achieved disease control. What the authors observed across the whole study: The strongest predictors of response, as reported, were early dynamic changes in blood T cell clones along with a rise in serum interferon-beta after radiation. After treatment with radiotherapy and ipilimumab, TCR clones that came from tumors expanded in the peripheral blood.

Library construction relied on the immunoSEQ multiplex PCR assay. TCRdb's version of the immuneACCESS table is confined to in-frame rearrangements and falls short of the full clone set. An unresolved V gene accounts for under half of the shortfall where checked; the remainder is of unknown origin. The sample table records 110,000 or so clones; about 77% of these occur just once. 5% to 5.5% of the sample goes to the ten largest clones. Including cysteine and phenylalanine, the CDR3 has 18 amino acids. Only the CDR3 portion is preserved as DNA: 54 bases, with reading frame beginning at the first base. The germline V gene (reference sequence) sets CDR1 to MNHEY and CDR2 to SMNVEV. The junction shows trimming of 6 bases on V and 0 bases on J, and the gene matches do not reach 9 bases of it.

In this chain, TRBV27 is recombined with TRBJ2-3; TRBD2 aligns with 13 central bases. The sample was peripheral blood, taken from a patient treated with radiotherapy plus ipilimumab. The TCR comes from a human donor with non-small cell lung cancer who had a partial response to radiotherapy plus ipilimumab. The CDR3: CASSRGTSGASSTDTQYF. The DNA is TGTGCCAGCAGCCGAGGGACTAGCGGGGCTTCTAGCACAGATACGCAGTATTTT.